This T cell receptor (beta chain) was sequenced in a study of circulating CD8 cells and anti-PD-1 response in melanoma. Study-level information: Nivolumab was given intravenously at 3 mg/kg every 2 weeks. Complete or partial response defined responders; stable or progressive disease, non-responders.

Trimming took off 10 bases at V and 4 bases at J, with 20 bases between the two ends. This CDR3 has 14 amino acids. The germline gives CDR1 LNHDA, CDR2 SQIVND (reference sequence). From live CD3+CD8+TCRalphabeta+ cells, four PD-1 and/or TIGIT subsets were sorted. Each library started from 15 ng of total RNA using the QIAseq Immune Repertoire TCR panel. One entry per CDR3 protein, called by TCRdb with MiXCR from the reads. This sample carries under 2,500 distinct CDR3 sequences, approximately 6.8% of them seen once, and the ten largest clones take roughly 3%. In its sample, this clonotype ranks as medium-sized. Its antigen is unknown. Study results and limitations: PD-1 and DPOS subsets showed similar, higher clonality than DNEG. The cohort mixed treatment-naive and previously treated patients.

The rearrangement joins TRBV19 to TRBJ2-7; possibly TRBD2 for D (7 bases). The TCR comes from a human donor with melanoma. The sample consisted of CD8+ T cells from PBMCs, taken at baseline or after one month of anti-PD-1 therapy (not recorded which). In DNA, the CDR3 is TGTGCCACACGCCCAACGGGGGGCGCGTACGAGCAGTACTTC. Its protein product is CATRPTGGAYEQYF.